Each of the 19 T cell receptor beta chains below was sequenced from the same sample in a study of breast tumors, draining lymph nodes, adjacent tissues. TCRdb re-derived calls from the multiplex PCR reads in MiXCR, one entry per CDR3 protein. In the table there are fewer than 150,000 distinct CDR3 sequences, around 20% of which are singletons. Samples came from axillary lymph nodes draining the breast cancer. The source material was axillary lymph node tissue. These receptors were collected from a female donor with breast cancer. Some clones in this sample may be carry-over from other donors' samples.

This clonotype has at least ten counts. The V and J genes are TRBV11-3 and TRBJ2-1; TRBD2 matches at 7 bases. V dropped 4 bases and J dropped 0; count of bases not matched to a gene: 9. Germline V gene lookup returns CDR1 SGHNT and CDR2 YENEEA. The CDR3 contains 17 residues. In DNA form, the CDR3 reads TGTGCCAGCAGCTCCCACGAAGGCGGGAGCTCCTACAATGAGCAGTTCTTC. Translated, it gives CASSSHEGGSSYNEQFF.

This clonotype was recorded at least ten times. The rearrangement joins TRBV6-1 to TRBJ2-7; 9 bases align to TRBD1. This CDR3 region has 16 residues. Germline V gives CDR1 MNHNS, CDR2 SASEGT. Trimming took 6 bases from V and 5 from J; bases not matched to a gene: 14. CDR3 sequence reads: CASRGTGSSNKNEQYF. The DNA for the CDR3 is TGTGCCAGCAGGGGGACAGGGTCCAGCAATAAGAACGAGCAGTACTTC.

This clonotype was picked up a small number of times. This sequence joins TRBV18 and TRBJ1-3; D gene unclear. V gave up 0 bases and J gave up 4 bases, with 13 bases separating them. This CDR3 contains 16 residues. Germline V gene sequence: CDR1 KGHSH, CDR2 LQKENI. The CDR3 spells CASSPPQTQRGNTIYF. The CDR3 DNA reads as TGTGCCAGCTCACCACCGCAGACCCAGAGGGGAAACACCATATATTTT.

This clonotype has a handful of counts. This chain joins TRBV6-1 and TRBJ2-2, with D hard to call. In germline, CDR1 is MNHNS, CDR2 SASEGT. Trimming took off 10 bases at V and 0 bases at J, with 18 bases between the two ends. CDR3 length: 16 amino acids. CDR3 DNA: TGTGCCACCCTGCGACGGAGTCGCGCGAACACCGGGGAGCTGTTTTTT. Its protein is CATLRRSRANTGELFF.

This clonotype was recorded at least ten times. V and J are TRBV9 and TRBJ2-3; possible D gene TRBD1, 6 bases. The CDR3 is 14 amino acids. With 2 bases removed from V and 2 bases from J, the gap between germline ends came to 9 bases. Germline V gives CDR1 SGDLS, CDR2 YYNGEE. The chain's CDR3 is CASSVTGFTDTQYF. In DNA form, the CDR3 reads TGTGCCAGCAGCGTGACAGGTTTCACAGATACGCAGTATTTT.

Many counts were recorded for this clonotype. V usage is TRBV6-5 and J usage is TRBJ2-7; perhaps D is TRBD1 or TRBD2 (5 bases each). Germline V gene data show CDR1 as MNHEY and CDR2 as SVGAGI. The V gene lost 6 bases and the J gene lost 8 bases, with 14 bases spanning the gap. This CDR3 has 12 amino acids. For the CDR3, the DNA is TGTGCCAGCAGCCCCCCCGGGACCAAGCAGTACTTC. Amino acid sequence: CASSPPGTKQYF.

This clonotype was seen many times. This chain links TRBV5-1 with TRBJ2-1; D perhaps matches TRBD2 (5 bases). The CDR3 consists of 13 residues. Germline V gene data show CDR1 as SGHRS and CDR2 as YFSETQ. Trimming left V 3 bases short and J 7 bases short, with 11 bases between. The CDR3 DNA reads as TGCGCCAGCAGCTACCTTCGGGGTAATGAGCAGTTCTTC. It encodes CASSYLRGNEQFF.

The chain couples TRBV11-3 to TRBJ1-1, with D tentatively TRBD1 (5 bases). This CDR3 comprises 16 residues. V lost 1 base and J lost 11, with 23 bases in between. Germline V gene lookup returns CDR1 SGHNT and CDR2 YENEEA. The CDR3 loop reads CASSLGVGTGLPGAFF. The CDR3 DNA is TGTGCCAGCAGCTTAGGGGTAGGGACGGGACTTCCGGGGGCTTTCTTT.

This clonotype was counted between two and nine times. A clone one base away is much larger, so this may be a read error. The rearrangement links TRBV15 to TRBJ2-3, with D hard to call. There are 16 residues in the CDR3. V dropped 0 bases and J dropped 6 bases, with 16 bases sitting between them. The germline V gene has CDR1 LNHNV and CDR2 YYDKDF (reference sequence). The CDR3 coding sequence is TGTGCCACCAGCAGAGATCAAGACATCGTGATTGATACGCAGTATTTT. Its translation: CATSRDQDIVIDTQYF.

Worth noting for this clonotype: A much bigger clone sits one base away, suggesting this may be a read error. V usage is TRBV5-5 and J usage is TRBJ2-3; D may be TRBD1 (5 bases). Germline values: CDR1 SGHKS, CDR2 YYEKEE (reference sequence). This CDR3 region has 17 residues. CDR3 sequence reads: CANSLRRQGQGTDTQYF. In DNA, the CDR3 is TGTGCCAACAGCTTGAGGCGTCAGGGTCAGGGCACAGATACGCAGTATTTT. Drawing the rest from reference TRBV5-5 and TRBJ2-3, the complete variable domain is DAGVTQSPTHLIKTRGQQVTLRCSPISGHKSVSWYQQVLGQGPQFIFQYYEKEERGRGNFPDRFSARQFPNYSSELNVNALLLGDSALYLCANSLRRQGQGTDTQYFGPGTRLTVL.

This clonotype was observed at least ten times. The CDR3 DNA is TGCGCCAGCAGCCAAGTCGACCTCGGACTAGCGGGACACAATGAGCAGTTCTTC. Translated, it gives CASSQVDLGLAGHNEQFF. This chain connects TRBV4-1 to TRBJ2-1, with 12 bases aligning to TRBD2. The CDR3 spans 18 residues. V gave up 1 base and J gave up 5 bases; unmatched junction bases: 9. From germline, CDR1 is MGHRA and CDR2 YSYEKL.

This clonotype was observed many times. The CDR3 sequence is CASSPNRGGIGYNSPLHF. The DNA for the CDR3 is TGTGCCAGCAGCCCCAACCGAGGGGGAATCGGGTATAATTCACCCCTCCACTTT. This sequence joins TRBV3-1 and TRBJ1-6; a possible D gene is TRBD1 (6 bases). Between the trimmed V and J ends, which lost 4 bases and 4 bases, there was a span of 20 bases. CDR3 length: 18 amino acids. The V gene's germline CDR1 is LGHDT and CDR2 YNNKEL (reference sequence).

This clonotype was recorded at least ten times. The chain combines TRBV4-1 with TRBJ1-6, with D possibly matching TRBD1 (5 bases). The V gene's germline CDR1 is MGHRA and CDR2 YSYEKL. CDR3 length equals 15 residues. V lost 2 bases, J lost 6 bases, and 11 bases lay in between. CDR3 amino acids: CASSQTGRTNSPLHF. The CDR3 DNA reads TGCGCCAGCAGCCAAACGGGACGGACTAATTCACCCCTCCACTTT.

Notes on this clonotype: Here the CDR3 omits its conserved ending phenylalanine or tryptophan, so a read error is the likely source. This sequence joins TRBV12-3 or TRBV12-4 and TRBJ1-2, with 8 bases lining up with TRBD1. CDR3 length: 13 amino acids. J gave up 8 bases and V 5 bases, and 7 bases lay outside the gene matches. The DNA of the CDR3 is TGTGCCAGCAGTCCAGGGGGCGTTGGGGGCTACACCTGC. Encoded protein: CASSPGGVGGYTC.

Comments on this clonotype: With a much larger clone just one base away, this may be a read error. V gene TRBV11-3 combines with J gene TRBJ2-7; a possible D gene is TRBD2 (6 bases). Germline CDR1 SGHNT, CDR2 YENEEA. CDR3 length: 15 amino acids. Deletions cut 2 bases from V and 3 bases from J, with 14 bases between. The CDR3 coding sequence is TGTGCCAGCAGCTTATGCGGGGATTCGAACTACGAGCAGTACTTC. The encoded protein is CASSLCGDSNYEQYF.

This clonotype occurred many times. The rearrangement uses TRBV14 and TRBJ2-3; the D gene is possibly TRBD1 (5 bases). Germline V gene data show CDR1 as SGHDN and CDR2 as FVKESK. The CDR3 extends over 19 amino acids. Trimming left V 2 bases short and J 2 bases short, with 23 bases between. The CDR3 loop is CASSQNEAGKNMFTDTQYF. CDR3 nucleotides: TGTGCCAGCAGCCAAAATGAGGCAGGGAAAAACATGTTCACAGATACGCAGTATTTT.

The chain has TRBV6-5 and TRBJ2-1, with a possible D match to TRBD2 (6 bases). The germline CDR1 and CDR2 sequences are MNHEY and SVGAGI. V lost 8 bases and J 12 bases, leaving 11 bases between the germline ends. This CDR3 spans 10 amino acids. CDR3 sequence reads: CASGTGGQFF. The DNA for the CDR3 is TGTGCCAGCGGGACTGGCGGGCAGTTCTTC.

This clonotype was observed many times. The junction shows a germline mismatch at one end, possibly a read error. The chain carries TRBV28 and TRBJ2-7; 8 bases align to TRBD2. The CDR3 is 13 amino acids. CDR1 is MDHEN, CDR2 SYDVKM, per germline. The DNA of the CDR3 is TGTGCCAGCAGTCCCCCTGGGGGCGGGAGGACCTCGTTC. Translating gives CASSPPGGGRTSF.

This clonotype was seen repeatedly, ten times or more. The V call is TRBV6-6, the J call TRBJ2-5; no clear D gene. Per germline, CDR1 MNHNY and CDR2 SVGAGI (reference sequence). The V gene lost 6 bases and the J gene lost 2 bases, with 13 bases spanning the gap. The CDR3 is 14 residues long. As DNA, the CDR3 is TGTGCCAGCAGCACGGAGCCCCTGCAAGAGACCCAGTACTTC. Its translation is CASSTEPLQETQYF.